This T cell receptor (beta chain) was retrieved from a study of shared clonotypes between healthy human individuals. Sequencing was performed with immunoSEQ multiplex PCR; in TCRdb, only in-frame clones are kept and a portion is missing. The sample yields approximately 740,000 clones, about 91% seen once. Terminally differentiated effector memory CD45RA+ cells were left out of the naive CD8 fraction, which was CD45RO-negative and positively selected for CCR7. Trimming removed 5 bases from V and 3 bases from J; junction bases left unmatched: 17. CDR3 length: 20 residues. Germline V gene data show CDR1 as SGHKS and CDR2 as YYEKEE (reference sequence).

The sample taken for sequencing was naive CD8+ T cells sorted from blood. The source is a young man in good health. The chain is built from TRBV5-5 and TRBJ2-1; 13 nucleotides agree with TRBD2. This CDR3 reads CASSTRTRTSGSPIYNEQFF. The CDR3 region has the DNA TGTGCCAGCAGTACGAGGACGCGGACTAGCGGGAGTCCTATCTACAATGAGCAGTTCTTC.